This note documents a single TCR beta chain sequence. Germline CDR1 SGHTA, CDR2 FQGNSA. The CDR3 extends over 14 amino acids. Trimming stripped 2 bases from V and 6 bases from J, with 12 bases between. The entry originates in a study of blood T cell repertoires in COVID-19. At the level of the study: Sources were T cells, B-cell-depleted T cells, or PBMCs; the material itself was cDNA or gDNA.

Some clones are missing from TCRdb's copy, which holds only in-frame ones; the method was immunoSEQ multiplex PCR. The sample lists 230,000 or so clones, about 80% occurring once. The sequence was obtained from a middle-aged man who had recovered from COVID-19. The chain carries TRBV7-2 and TRBJ2-3; no reliable D call. Sequenced sample: PBMCs or T cells enriched from blood (not recorded which). For the CDR3, the DNA is TGTGCCAGCAGCTTATCATCCTGGGCCGATACGCAGTATTTT. Encoded protein: CASSLSSWADTQYF.